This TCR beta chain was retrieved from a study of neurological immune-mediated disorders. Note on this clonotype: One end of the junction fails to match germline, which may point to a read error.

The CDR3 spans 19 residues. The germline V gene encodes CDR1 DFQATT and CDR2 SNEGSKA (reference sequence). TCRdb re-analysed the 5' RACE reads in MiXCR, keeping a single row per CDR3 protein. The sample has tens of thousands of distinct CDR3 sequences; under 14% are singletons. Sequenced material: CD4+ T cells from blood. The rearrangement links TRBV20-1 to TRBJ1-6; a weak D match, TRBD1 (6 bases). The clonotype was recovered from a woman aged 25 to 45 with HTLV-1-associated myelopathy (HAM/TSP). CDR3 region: CIARDPRTGIGSYNSSLHF. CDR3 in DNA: TGCATTGCTAGAGATCCCCGTACAGGGATAGGGTCCTATAATTCATCCCTCCACTTT.